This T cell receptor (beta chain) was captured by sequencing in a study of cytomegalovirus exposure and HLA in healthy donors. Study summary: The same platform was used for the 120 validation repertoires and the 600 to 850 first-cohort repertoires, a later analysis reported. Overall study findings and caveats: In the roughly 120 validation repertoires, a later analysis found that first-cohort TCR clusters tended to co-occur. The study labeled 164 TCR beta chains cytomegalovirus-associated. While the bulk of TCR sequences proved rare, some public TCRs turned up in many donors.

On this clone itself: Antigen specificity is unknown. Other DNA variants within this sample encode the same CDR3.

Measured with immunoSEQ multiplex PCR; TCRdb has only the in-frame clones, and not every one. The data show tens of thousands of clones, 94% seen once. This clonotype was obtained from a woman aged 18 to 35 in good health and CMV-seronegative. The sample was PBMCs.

The CDR3 sequence: CASSPGQGNQPQHF. The CDR3 DNA sequence: TGTGCCAGCTCACCAGGACAGGGCAATCAGCCCCAGCATTTT. V gene TRBV18 combines with J gene TRBJ1-5; TRBD1 aligns across 7 bases. The V gene end was trimmed by 2 bases and the J gene end by 2 bases; junction bases not matched to a gene: 0. This CDR3 is built from 14 residues. Germline CDR1 KGHSH, CDR2 LQKENI. Looking up the rest from reference TRBV18 and TRBJ1-5 gives the full variable domain: NAGVMQNPRHLVRRRGQEARLRCSPMKGHSHVYWYRQLPEEGLKFMVYLQKENIIDESGMPKERFSAEFPKEGPSILRIQQVVRGDSAAYFCASSPGQGNQPQHFGDGTRLSIL.